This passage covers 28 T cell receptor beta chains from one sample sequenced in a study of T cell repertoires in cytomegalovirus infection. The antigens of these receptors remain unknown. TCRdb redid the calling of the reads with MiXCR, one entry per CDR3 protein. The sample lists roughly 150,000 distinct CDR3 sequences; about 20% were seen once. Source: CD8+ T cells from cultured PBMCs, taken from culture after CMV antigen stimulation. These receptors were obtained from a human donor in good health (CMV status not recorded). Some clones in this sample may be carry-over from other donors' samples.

This CDR3 reads CATRGDSYNSPLHF. Written as DNA, the CDR3 is TGTGCCACCAGGGGGGACTCCTATAATTCACCCCTCCACTTT. The chain couples TRBV7-9 to TRBJ1-6, with 7 bases matching TRBD1. CDR1 is SEHNR and CDR2 is FQNEAQ in the germline V gene (reference sequence). The CDR3 covers 14 residues. Losses at the gene ends were 10 bases for V and 0 bases for J; bases not matched to a gene: 3.

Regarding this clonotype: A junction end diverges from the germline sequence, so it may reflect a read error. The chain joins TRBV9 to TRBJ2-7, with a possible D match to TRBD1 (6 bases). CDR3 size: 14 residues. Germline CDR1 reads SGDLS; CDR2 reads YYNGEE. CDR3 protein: CASSVGAGVYEQYF. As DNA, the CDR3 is TGTGCCAGCAGTGTAGGGGCAGGGGTCTACGAGCAGTACTTC.

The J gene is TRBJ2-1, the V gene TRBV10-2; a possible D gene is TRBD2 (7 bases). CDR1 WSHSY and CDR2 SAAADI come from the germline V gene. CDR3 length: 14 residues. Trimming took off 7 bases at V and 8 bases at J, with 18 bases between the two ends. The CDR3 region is CASIGRGLSDEQFF. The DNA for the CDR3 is TGCGCCAGCATAGGGCGGGGGCTGAGCGATGAGCAGTTCTTC.

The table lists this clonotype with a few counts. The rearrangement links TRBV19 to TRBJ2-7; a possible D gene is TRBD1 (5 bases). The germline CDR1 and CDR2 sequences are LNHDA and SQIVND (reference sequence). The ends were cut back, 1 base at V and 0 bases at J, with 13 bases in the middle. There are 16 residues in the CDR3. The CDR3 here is CASSIAPSQGSYEQYF. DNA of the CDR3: TGTGCCAGTAGTATAGCCCCCTCCCAGGGCTCCTACGAGCAGTACTTC.

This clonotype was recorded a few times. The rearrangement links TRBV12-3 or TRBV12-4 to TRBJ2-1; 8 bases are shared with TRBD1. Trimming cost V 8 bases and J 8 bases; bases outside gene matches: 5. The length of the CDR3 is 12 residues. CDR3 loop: CASRDRRDEQFF. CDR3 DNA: TGTGCCAGCCGGGACAGGAGGGATGAGCAGTTCTTC.

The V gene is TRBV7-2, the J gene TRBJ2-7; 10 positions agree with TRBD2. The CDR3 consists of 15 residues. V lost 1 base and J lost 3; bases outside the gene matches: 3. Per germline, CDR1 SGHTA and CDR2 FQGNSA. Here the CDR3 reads CASSLVSSGGYEQYF. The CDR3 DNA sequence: TGTGCCAGCAGCTTAGTTTCTAGCGGGGGCTACGAGCAGTACTTC.

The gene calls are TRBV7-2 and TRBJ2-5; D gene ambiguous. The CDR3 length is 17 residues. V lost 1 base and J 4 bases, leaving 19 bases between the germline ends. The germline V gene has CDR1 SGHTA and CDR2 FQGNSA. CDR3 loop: CASSLGRMAAPRETQYF. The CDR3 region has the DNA TGTGCCAGCAGCTTAGGGCGGATGGCGGCACCTCGAGAGACCCAGTACTTC.

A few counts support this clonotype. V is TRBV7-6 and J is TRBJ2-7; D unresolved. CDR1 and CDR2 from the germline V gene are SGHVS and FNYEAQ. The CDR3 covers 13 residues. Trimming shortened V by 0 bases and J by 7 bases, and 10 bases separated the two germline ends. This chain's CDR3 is CASSLAARDEQYF. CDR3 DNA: TGTGCCAGCAGCTTAGCGGCCAGAGATGAGCAGTACTTC.

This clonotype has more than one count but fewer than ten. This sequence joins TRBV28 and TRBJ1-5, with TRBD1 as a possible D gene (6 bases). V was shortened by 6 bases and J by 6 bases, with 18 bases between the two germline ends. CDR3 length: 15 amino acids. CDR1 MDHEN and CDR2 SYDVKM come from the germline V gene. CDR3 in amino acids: CASRIRGGAAQPQHF. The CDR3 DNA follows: TGTGCCAGCAGGATCCGAGGGGGGGCAGCTCAGCCCCAGCATTTT.

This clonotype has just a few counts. The CDR3 loop is CASSPDRGGSYNEQFF. DNA for the CDR3: TGTGCCAGCAGCCCGGACAGGGGAGGCTCCTACAATGAGCAGTTCTTC. V and J are TRBV7-9 and TRBJ2-1; 9 bases are a match to TRBD1. J lost 0 bases, V lost 5 bases, and 5 bases had no gene match. This CDR3 has 16 amino acids. Germline V gives CDR1 SEHNR, CDR2 FQNEAQ (reference sequence).

CDR3 sequence: CASSGPGRKNTEAFF. In DNA form, the CDR3 reads TGTGCCAGCAGCGGACCGGGACGGAAGAACACTGAAGCTTTCTTT. The V gene is TRBV9, the J gene TRBJ1-1, with D possibly being TRBD1 (5 bases). The germline CDR1 and CDR2 sequences are SGDLS and YYNGEE. V was pared by 3 bases and J by 1 base, with 13 bases between. The CDR3 is 15 residues long.

CDR3 sequence reads: CASSPLDRRDYGYTF. The CDR3, as DNA: TGTGCCAGCAGCCCTCTCGACAGACGCGACTATGGCTACACCTTC. This sequence joins TRBV27 and TRBJ1-2; perhaps TRBD1 as D (5 bases). Germline loops: CDR1 MNHEY, CDR2 SMNVEV (reference sequence). The CDR3 consists of 15 residues. V was shortened by 6 bases and J by 3 bases, with 17 bases between the two germline ends.

The CDR3 loop reads CAWSSVGTGDGYTF. The CDR3 bases are TGTGCCTGGAGTTCCGTGGGGACAGGGGATGGCTACACCTTC. The chain recombines TRBV30 with TRBJ1-2; TRBD1 aligns across 10 bases. The V gene's germline CDR1 is GTSNPN and CDR2 SVGIG (reference sequence). The V gene end was trimmed by 2 bases and the J gene end by 6 bases; junction bases not matched to a gene: 6. The CDR3 contains 14 residues.

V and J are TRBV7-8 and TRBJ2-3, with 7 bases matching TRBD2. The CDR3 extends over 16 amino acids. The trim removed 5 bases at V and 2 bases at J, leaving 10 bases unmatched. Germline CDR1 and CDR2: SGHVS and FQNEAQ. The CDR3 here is CASSAAGTKVTDTQYF. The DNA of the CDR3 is TGTGCCAGCAGCGCGGCCGGGACTAAAGTCACAGATACGCAGTATTTT.

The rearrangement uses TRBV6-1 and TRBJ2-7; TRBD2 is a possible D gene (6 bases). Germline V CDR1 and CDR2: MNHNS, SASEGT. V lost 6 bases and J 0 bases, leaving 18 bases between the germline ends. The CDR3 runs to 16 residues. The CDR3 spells CASRTSHGGDSYEQYF. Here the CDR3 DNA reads TGTGCCAGCAGGACAAGTCACGGGGGAGACTCCTACGAGCAGTACTTC.

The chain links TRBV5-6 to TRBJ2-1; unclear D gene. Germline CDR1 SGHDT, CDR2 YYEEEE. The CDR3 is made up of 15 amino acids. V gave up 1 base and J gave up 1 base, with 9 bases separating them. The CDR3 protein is CASSLMGGSYNEQFF. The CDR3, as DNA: TGTGCCAGCAGCTTGATGGGTGGGTCCTACAATGAGCAGTTCTTC.

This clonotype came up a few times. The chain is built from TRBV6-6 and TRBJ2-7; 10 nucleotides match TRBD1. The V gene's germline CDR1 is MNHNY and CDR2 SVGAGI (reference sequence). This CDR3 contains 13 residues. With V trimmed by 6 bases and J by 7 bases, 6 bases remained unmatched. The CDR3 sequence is CASSPGTGDEQYF. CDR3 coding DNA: TGTGCCAGCAGCCCCGGGACAGGGGATGAGCAGTACTTC.

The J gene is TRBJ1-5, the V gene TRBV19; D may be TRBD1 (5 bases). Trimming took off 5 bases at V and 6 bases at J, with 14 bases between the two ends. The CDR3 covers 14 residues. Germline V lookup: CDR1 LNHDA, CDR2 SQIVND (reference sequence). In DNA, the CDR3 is TGTGCCAGTAGTCTTGACAGACGAGGTCAGCCCCAGCATTTT. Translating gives CASSLDRRGQPQHF.

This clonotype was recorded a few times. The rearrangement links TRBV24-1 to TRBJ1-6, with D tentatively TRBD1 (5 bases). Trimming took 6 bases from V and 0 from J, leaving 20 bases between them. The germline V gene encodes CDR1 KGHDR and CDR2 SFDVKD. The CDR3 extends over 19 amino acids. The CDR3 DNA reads TGTGCCACCAGTAAGGTGTTACTACAGGCGAGCTCCTATAATTCACCCCTCCACTTT. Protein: CATSKVLLQASSYNSPLHF.

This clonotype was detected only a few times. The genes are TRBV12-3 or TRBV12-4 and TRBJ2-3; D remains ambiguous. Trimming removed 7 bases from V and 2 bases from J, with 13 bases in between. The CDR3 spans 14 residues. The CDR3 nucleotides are TGTGCCAGCACCGTACTTGGCTACACAGATACGCAGTATTTT. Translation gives CASTVLGYTDTQYF.

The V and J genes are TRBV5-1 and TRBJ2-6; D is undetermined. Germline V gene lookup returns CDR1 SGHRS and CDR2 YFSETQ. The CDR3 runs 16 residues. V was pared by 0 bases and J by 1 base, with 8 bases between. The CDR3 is CASSLDFQSGANVLTF. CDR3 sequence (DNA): TGCGCCAGCAGCTTGGATTTTCAATCTGGGGCCAACGTCCTGACTTTC. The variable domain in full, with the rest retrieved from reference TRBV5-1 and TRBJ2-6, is KAGVTQTPRYLIKTRGQQVTLSCSPISGHRSVSWYQQTPGQGLQFLFEYFSETQRNKGNFPGRFSGRQFSNSRSEMNVSTLELGDSALYLCASSLDFQSGANVLTFGAGSRLTVL.

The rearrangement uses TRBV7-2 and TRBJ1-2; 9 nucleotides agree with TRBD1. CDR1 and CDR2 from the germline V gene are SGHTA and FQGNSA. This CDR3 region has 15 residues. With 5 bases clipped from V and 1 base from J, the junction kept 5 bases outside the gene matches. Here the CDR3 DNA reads TGTGCCAGCAGCGGGTACAGGGGGCTTAACTATGGCTACACCTTC. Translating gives CASSGYRGLNYGYTF.

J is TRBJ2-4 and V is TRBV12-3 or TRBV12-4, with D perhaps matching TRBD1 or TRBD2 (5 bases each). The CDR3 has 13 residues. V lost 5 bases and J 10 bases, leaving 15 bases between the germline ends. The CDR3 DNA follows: TGTGCCAGCAGTATAGGGACGGCTAATATTCAGTACTTC. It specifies CASSIGTANIQYF.

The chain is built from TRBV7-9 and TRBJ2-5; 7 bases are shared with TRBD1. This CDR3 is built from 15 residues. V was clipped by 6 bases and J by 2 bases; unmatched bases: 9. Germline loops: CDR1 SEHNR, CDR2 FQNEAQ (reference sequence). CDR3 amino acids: CASRGDARGQETQYF. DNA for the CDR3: TGTGCCAGCAGAGGGGACGCCAGGGGGCAAGAGACCCAGTACTTC. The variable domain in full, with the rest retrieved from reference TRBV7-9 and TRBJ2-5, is DTGVSQNPRHKITKRGQNVTFRCDPISEHNRLYWYRQTLGQGPEFLTYFQNEAQLEKSRLLSDRFSAERPKGSFSTLEIQRTEQGDSAMYLCASRGDARGQETQYFGPGTRLLVL.

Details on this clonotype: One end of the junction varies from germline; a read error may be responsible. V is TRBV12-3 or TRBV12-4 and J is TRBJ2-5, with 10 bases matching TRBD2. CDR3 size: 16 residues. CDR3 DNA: TGTGCCAGCAGTGCTCTTAGCGGGGGGTACCAAGAAACCCAGTACTTC. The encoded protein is CASSALSGGYQETQYF.

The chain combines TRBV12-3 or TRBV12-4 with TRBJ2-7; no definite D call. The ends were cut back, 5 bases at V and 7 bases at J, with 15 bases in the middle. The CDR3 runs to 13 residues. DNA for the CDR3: TGTGCCAGCAGTCCTGGACCCCCATTGGAGCAGTACTTC. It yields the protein CASSPGPPLEQYF.

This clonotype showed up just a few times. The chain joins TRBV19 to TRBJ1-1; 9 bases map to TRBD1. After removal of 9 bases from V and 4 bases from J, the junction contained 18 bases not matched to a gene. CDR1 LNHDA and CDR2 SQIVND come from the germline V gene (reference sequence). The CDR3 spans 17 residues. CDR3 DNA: TGTGCCAGCAAAGGGCCCCTTACAGGGGGCTGGGTCACTGAAGCTTTCTTT. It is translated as CASKGPLTGGWVTEAFF.

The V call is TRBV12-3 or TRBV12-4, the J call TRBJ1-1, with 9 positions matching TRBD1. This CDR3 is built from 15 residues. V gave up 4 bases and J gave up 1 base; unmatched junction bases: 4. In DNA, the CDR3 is TGTGCCAGCAGTTCCGGACAGGGGCAGAACACTGAAGCTTTCTTT. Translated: CASSSGQGQNTEAFF.